The 12 T cell receptor beta chains in this list originate from one sample, sequenced in a study of blood T cell repertoires in COVID-19. Here immunoSEQ multiplex PCR was the method, and the copy in TCRdb shows in-frame clones only, minus some. Here the sample spans approximately 670,000 clones, around 89% being singletons. The sequenced sample was peripheral blood. These receptors were collected from a woman aged 18-29 years with acute or convalescent COVID-19.

This rearrangement joins TRBV5-1 to TRBJ1-1; 9 positions match TRBD1. From germline, CDR1 is SGHRS and CDR2 YFSETQ. Trimming removed 2 bases from V and 5 bases from J; junction bases left unmatched: 4. The CDR3 is made up of 14 amino acids. CDR3 amino acids: CASSFGTGRTEAFF. Written as DNA, the CDR3 is TGCGCCAGCAGCTTCGGGACAGGGCGTACTGAAGCTTTCTTT.

The genes are TRBV6-1 and TRBJ1-1, with 8 bases matching TRBD1. The junction had 2 bases not matched to a gene; V was cut back by 1 base and J by 1 base. Germline V gene data show CDR1 as MNHNS and CDR2 as SASEGT. The length of the CDR3 is 15 residues. CDR3 sequence (DNA): TGTGCCAGCAGTGAAGGGGACAGGAAGAACACTGAAGCTTTCTTT. Its translation is CASSEGDRKNTEAFF.

This chain uses TRBV6-5 with TRBJ1-6; D uncertain. This CDR3 region has 15 residues. Trimming pared 0 bases from V and 7 bases from J, leaving 10 bases between. Per the germline V gene, CDR1 is MNHEY and CDR2 is SVGAGI. The CDR3 protein is CASSYSQSVNSPLHF. CDR3 DNA: TGTGCCAGCAGTTACTCGCAATCGGTCAATTCACCCCTCCACTTT.

This clone was counted a few times. The chain uses TRBV29-1 and TRBJ1-2; 8 positions match TRBD1. This CDR3 is built from 13 residues. V lost 0 bases to trimming and J lost 7 bases; unmatched junction nucleotides: 4. CDR1 and CDR2 (germline): SQVTM, ANQGSEA. The CDR3 bases are TGCAGCGTTGAAGAAGACAGGGGTCCTGGCTACACCTTC. This gives the protein CSVEEDRGPGYTF.

This clone has just a few counts. The chain couples TRBV7-8 to TRBJ2-7, with 9 bases aligning to TRBD2. CDR3 length equals 16 residues. The germline gives CDR1 SGHVS, CDR2 FQNEAQ. Trimming at V came to 5 bases and at J to 1 base, leaving 9 bases not matched to a gene. CDR3 region: CASSRGFSGGSYEQYF. The CDR3 nucleotides read TGTGCCAGCAGCCGCGGTTTTAGCGGGGGTTCCTACGAGCAGTACTTC.

Concerning this clone: The sample holds other DNA sequences that translate to the same CDR3. The gene calls are TRBV19 and TRBJ1-2; D remains unclear. V dropped 3 bases and J dropped 2 bases, with 7 bases sitting between them. Germline V gives CDR1 LNHDA, CDR2 SQIVND (reference sequence). There are 13 residues in the CDR3. The CDR3 DNA follows: TGTGCCAGTAGTATGGGCAGGAACTATGGCTACACCTTC. It encodes CASSMGRNYGYTF.

The chain combines TRBV14 with TRBJ1-6; D not certain. The CDR3 length is 17 residues. The germline V gene encodes CDR1 SGHDN and CDR2 FVKESK. The V and J ends lost 1 base and 9 bases respectively, with 19 bases between them. In DNA, the CDR3 is TGTGCCAGCAGCCAAGCTTACGGTGGCGGGGTCGGTTCACCCCTCCACTTT. It is translated as CASSQAYGGGVGSPLHF.

The V and J genes are TRBV18 and TRBJ1-3, with D perhaps TRBD1 (5 bases). This CDR3 comprises 11 residues. Germline values: CDR1 KGHSH, CDR2 LQKENI. Trimming stripped 6 bases from V and 10 bases from J, with 10 bases between. CDR3 DNA sequence: TGTGCCAGCTCCCAGGGTAATACCATATATTTT. Translation gives CASSQGNTIYF.

The genes are TRBV6-5 and TRBJ1-3; TRBD1 agrees at 9 bases. Unmatched junction bases numbered 11, after V lost 4 bases and J lost 13 bases. This CDR3 comprises 14 residues. Looked up from germline, CDR1 is MNHEY and CDR2 is SVGAGI. CDR3 sequence reads: CASSSGQGTGRIYF. The DNA of the CDR3 is TGTGCCAGCAGTTCGGGACAGGGAACGGGGAGGATATATTTT.

The chain has TRBV19 and TRBJ1-2; no clear D gene. V was pared by 7 bases and J by 4 bases, with 13 bases between. This CDR3 contains 13 residues. Per germline, CDR1 LNHDA and CDR2 SQIVND (reference sequence). The CDR3 region has the DNA TGTGCCAGTAAGAATTGGGAGACCTATGGCTACACCTTC. This translates into CASKNWETYGYTF.

This clone was detected once. The chain recombines TRBV7-9 with TRBJ2-1, with D tentatively TRBD2 (6 bases). V was clipped by 4 bases and J by 0 bases, with 16 bases between them. The CDR3 contains 17 residues. Germline CDR1 and CDR2: SEHNR and FQNEAQ (reference sequence). As DNA, the CDR3 is TGTGCCAGCAGCTGGTCGTTACCGGGGGACTCCTACAATGAGCAGTTCTTC. It translates to CASSWSLPGDSYNEQFF.

The DNA of the CDR3 is TGTGCCAGCAGCCCCTCACGGGGGGAGGGGTCCACGGATACGCAGTATTTT. This sequence encodes CASSPSRGEGSTDTQYF. The genes are TRBV3-1 (or the pseudogene TRBV3-2) and TRBJ2-3; 7 positions agree with TRBD2. Germline CDR1 and CDR2: LGHDT and YNNKEL (reference sequence). This CDR3 spans 17 amino acids. Trimming at V came to 4 bases and at J to 6 bases, leaving 16 bases not matched to a gene.